This T cell receptor (beta chain) stems from a study of T cell responses to AZD1222 COVID-19 vaccine (dated by TCRdb to about 2021). About the investigation overall: TCR sequencing was performed for more than 230 trial participants, of whom about 200 were given two doses of AZD1222 and around 25 were given two doses of MenACWY control vaccine. Enrollment into the trials was organized by age into subgroups of 18-55, 56-69 and 70-plus years, and those subgroups contained approximately 160, 26 and 62 TCR-sequenced participants, respectively.

What the study reported, not specific to this receptor: Because no samples from the day 14 peak response were available, repertoires could be characterized only after the peak T cell response. Conclusions about previously exposed vaccinees are limited, since just a handful of AZD1222 recipients were seropositive for SARS-CoV-2 at baseline. Participants were mostly white British and included more females than males, and it was suggested by the authors that clonal diversity may have been underestimated. Epitopes outside the regions mutated in the B.1.351 and B.1.1.7 variants were reportedly recognized by nearly half of the unique spike-specific TCRs. The 56-69-year group was small, and its depth increase did not reach significance, likely because of low power. Spike-specific TCR breadth and depth rose significantly after two AZD1222 doses compared with day 0 and with MenACWY recipients. The vaccine-associated CD4 TCRs covered the entire spike protein, and the dominant responses fell in regions 160-218 and 743-854.

Sequences SGHNT (CDR1) and YYREEE (CDR2) are obtained from the germline V gene (reference sequence). V and J are trimmed by 1 base and 0 bases, and the gene matches miss 5 bases of the junction. From its cysteine to its phenylalanine, the CDR3 spans 16 amino acids. Of the read, only the CDR3 DNA is kept; its 48 bases are in frame from base 1. The CDR3 regions of human TCRbeta chains were subjected to immunosequencing. The original pipeline was this. Repertoire TCRs were checked for matches against a reference library of SARS-CoV-2-specific TCRs that had been generated using the MIRA antigen-specificity platform. Breadth was defined as the fraction of unique TCRs that were SARS-CoV-2-associated. Depth was defined as the fraction of total T cells that were SARS-CoV-2-associated. Using the MIRA data, each spike-specific TCR was mapped to the spike region that the TCR reacts to and placed in a CD4 or CD8 class. Log10-transformed breadth and depth values were compared by one-way ANOVA with Sidak's multiple comparisons tests. TCRdb took this table from immuneACCESS and kept in-frame rearrangements with V and J called. Such tables lack part of the clones; where checked against another copy, unresolved V genes explain under half of the gap, and the rest is unexplained. For V, J and clone size, that table is used; D and trimming come from the DNA. The sample includes more than 80,000 clones, with more than 80% observed a single time. Roughly 2.4% of the sample lies in the top ten.

The label giving this sample's time point can be read as: about 28 days (+/-7) after the second vaccine dose. AZD1222 recipients with second doses at about 4 weeks or about 12 weeks were pooled, because spike-specific TCR depth and breadth did not differ between schedules. Vaccinee samples were obtained from the UK trials COV001 and COV002, which included a single-blind randomized controlled phase 2/3 trial of AZD1222 (ChAdOx1 nCoV-19) in healthy adults. For TCRbeta chain sequencing, PBMC samples from trial participants were taken at day 0 and at day 28 after the second dose. As to this clone: What this receptor recognizes is not known. The record has no base qualities; no much larger clone is one base away.

The sequences come from peripheral blood, collected 28 days after the second AZD1222 dose. The rearrangement joined TRBV5-4 to TRBJ2-7; TRBD1 lines up with 9 middle nucleotides. This receptor was obtained from an adult who received the AZD1222 COVID-19 vaccine. The CDR3 loop reads CASSLTGQGSSYEQYF. The sequenced DNA: TGTGCCAGCAGCTTGACCGGACAGGGGAGCTCCTACGAGCAGTACTTC.